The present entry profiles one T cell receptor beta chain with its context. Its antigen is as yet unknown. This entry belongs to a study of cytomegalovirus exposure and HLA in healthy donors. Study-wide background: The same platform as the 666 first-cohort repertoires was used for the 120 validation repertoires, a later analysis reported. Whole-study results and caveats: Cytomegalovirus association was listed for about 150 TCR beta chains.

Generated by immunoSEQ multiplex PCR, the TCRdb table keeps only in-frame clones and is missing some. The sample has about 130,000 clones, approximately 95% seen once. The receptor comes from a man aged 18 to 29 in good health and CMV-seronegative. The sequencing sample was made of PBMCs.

The CDR3 region has the DNA TGTGCCAGCAGCAACCTATTAAAAACGAACACCGGGGAGCTGTTTTTT. Protein product: CASSNLLKTNTGELFF. The chain is built from TRBV27 and TRBJ2-2; no definite D call. The CDR3 extends over 16 amino acids. Trimming left V 6 bases short and J 0 bases short, with 14 bases between. Germline CDR1 reads MNHEY; CDR2 reads SMNVEV (reference sequence).